What follows describes a single T cell receptor beta chain. This sample was included in a study of CD8 T cells in Susac syndrome. The study sequenced TCR beta in blood CD8+ and CD4+ T cells. Negative isolation was used for CD8+ and CD4+ T cells and FACS enrichment for TEMRA cells. RNA was extracted with the RNeasy kit, and a quantity of about 0.45 to 1 ug was reverse transcribed using random hexamers. The TCR beta CDR3 was amplified by immunoSEQ multiplex PCR across 54 Vbeta, 13 Jbeta. TCRdb processed the immunoSEQ multiplex PCR reads anew with MiXCR; each CDR3 protein has one entry. The sample comprises about 300,000 distinct CDR3 sequences, roughly 94% of which are singletons, and roughly 0.07% rests with the top ten. The sequence was collected from a human donor with multiple sclerosis. Sequencing was carried out using CD4+ T cells from PBMCs.

CDR3 protein: CSVAGTRSSYEQYF. The DNA of the CDR3 is TGCAGCGTCGCCGGGACACGAAGCTCCTACGAGCAGTACTTC. The chain has TRBV29-1 and TRBJ2-7, with a tentative D call TRBD1 (6 bases). The CDR3 runs 14 residues. Germline values: CDR1 SQVTM, CDR2 ANQGSEA. The V and J ends lost 6 bases and 0 bases respectively, with 15 bases between them.